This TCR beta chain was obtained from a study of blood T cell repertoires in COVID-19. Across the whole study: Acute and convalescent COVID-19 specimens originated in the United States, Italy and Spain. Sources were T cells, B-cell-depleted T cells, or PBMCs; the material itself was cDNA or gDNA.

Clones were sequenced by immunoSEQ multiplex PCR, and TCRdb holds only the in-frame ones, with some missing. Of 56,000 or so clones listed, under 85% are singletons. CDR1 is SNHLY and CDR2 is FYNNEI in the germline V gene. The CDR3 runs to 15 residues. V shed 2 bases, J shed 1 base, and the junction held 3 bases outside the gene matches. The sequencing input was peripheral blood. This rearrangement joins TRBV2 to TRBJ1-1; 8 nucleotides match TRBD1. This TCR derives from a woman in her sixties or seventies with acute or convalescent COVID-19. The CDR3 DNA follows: TGTGCCAGCAGTGAACAGGGGGCACCGAACACTGAAGCTTTCTTT. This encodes CASSEQGAPNTEAFF.